This T cell receptor (beta chain) was identified in a study of shared clonotypes between healthy human individuals. Study in general: A few men and a couple of women, aged 18 to 49, were donors.

CDR1 is SGHRS, CDR2 YFSETQ, per germline. This CDR3 contains 17 residues. V lost 4 bases, J lost 2 bases, and 18 bases lay in between. Donors had no recently reported acute infections or vaccinations and were HIV-negative. With respect to this clone: Antigen unknown.

A roughly 220 ng quantity of DNA, 30,000 to 35,000 T cell genomes, went into the sorted-subset replicate PCRs. The repertoire was sequenced with immunoSEQ multiplex PCR; TCRdb's copy has only in-frame clones and lacks some. The sample contains approximately 2.3 million clones, approximately 95% of which appear only once. General observations from the study: In several donors, around 4.8% of naive CD4 clonotypes appeared in common.

Material for sequencing was naive CD4+ T cells from PBMCs. Specified subset: CD45RA+ positively selected. V is TRBV5-1 and J is TRBJ2-2; D is unclear. This clonotype was sampled from a man between 18 and 35 years old in good health. Some clones in this sample may be carry-over from other donors' samples. The CDR3 loop is CASSPGVGWINTGELFF. CDR3 DNA sequence: TGCGCCAGCAGCCCCGGAGTGGGCTGGATAAACACCGGGGAGCTGTTTTTT.